This is a list of T cell receptor beta chains from one sample in a study of CD8 T cell repertoires and HIV-1 epitope variants. Here immunoSEQ multiplex PCR was the method, and the copy in TCRdb shows in-frame clones only, minus some. In the table there are 6,000 to 8,000 clones, approximately 65% of which are singletons. No cognate antigen is known for these TCRs. Specimen: cultured CD8+ T cells derived from PBMCs. All receptors derive from a male donor with HIV. The conserved cysteine and the conserved F or W are not part of the CDR3 here. The order of the fields is V gene, CDR3 length, D gene, CDR3 protein. D genes are given only for firm matches.

>TRBV6-5|11|.
ASSLHDRDGYT
>TRBV6-5|13|.
ASSAAGSSYNEQF
>TRBV19|13|TRBD2
ASSDTTSGRDTQY
>TRBV7-9|11|.
ASRVEGGTEAF
>TRBV4-2|13|.
ASSQGWAGDYGYT
>TRBV14|13|.
ASSQDPNIGYGYT
>TRBV5-6|12|.
ASSETPSGNTIY
>TRBV10-3|10|.
AISQSYNEQF
>TRBV11-2|14|TRBD2
ASSLGSGGPNNEQF
>TRBV4-2|9|.
ASSQGTEAF
>TRBV5-5|15|.
ASSLEKGQGGTGELF
>TRBV5-1|13|.
ASSFDSPSTDTQY
>TRBV28|12|.
ASSPGGDSYEQY
>TRBV30|13|TRBD1
AWLGVSGGDTEAF
>TRBV4-2|14|.
ASSQEVGEGANVLT
>TRBV5-5|12|.
ASSLGGHTGELF
>TRBV7-6|13|.
ASSLSDSTKDIQY
>TRBV27|12|.
ASSLGQGRYGYT
>TRBV28|10|.
ASSLQGGEQF
>TRBV30|10|.
AWSAPPTEAF
>TRBV27|13|TRBD2
ASSLQGGSYNEQF